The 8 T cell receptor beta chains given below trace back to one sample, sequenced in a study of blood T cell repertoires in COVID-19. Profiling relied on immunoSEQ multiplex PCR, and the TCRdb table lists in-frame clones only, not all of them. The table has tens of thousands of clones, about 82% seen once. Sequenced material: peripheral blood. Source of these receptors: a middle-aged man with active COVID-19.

The CDR3 sequence is CASSMNSGQGAQETQYF. The CDR3 DNA is TGTGCCAGTAGTATGAATTCGGGACAGGGGGCGCAGGAGACCCAGTACTTC. V is TRBV19 and J is TRBJ2-5, with 12 bases lining up with TRBD1. V trimming: 3 bases; J trimming: 5 bases; junction bases outside the gene matches: 10. The CDR3 runs to 17 residues. The germline V gene has CDR1 LNHDA and CDR2 SQIVND (reference sequence). The whole variable domain, remainder taken from reference TRBV19 and TRBJ2-5, is DGGITQSPKYLFRKEGQNVTLSCEQNLNHDAMYWYRQDPGQGLRLIYYSQIVNDFQKGDIAEGYSVSREKKESFPLTVTSAQKNPTAFYLCASSMNSGQGAQETQYFGPGTRLLVL.

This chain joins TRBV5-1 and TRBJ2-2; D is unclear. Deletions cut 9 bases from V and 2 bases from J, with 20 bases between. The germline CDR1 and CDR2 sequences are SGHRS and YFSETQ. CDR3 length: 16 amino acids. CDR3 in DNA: TGCGCCACCCATTCGGGTAATCCCTATAACACCGGGGAGCTGTTTTTT. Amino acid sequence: CATHSGNPYNTGELFF.

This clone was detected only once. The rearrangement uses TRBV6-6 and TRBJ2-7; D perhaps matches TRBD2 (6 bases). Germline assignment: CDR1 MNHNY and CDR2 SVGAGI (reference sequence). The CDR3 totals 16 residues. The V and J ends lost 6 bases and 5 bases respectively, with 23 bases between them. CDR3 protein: CASSRTGPREAHEQYF. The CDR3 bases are TGTGCCAGCAGCCGAACCGGGCCGAGGGAGGCCCACGAGCAGTACTTC.

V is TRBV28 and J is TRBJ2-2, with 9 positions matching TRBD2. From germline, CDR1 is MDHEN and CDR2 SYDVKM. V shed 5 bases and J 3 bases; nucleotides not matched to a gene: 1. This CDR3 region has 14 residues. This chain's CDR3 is CASSTSGYTGELFF. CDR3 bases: TGTGCCAGCAGTACTAGCGGGTACACCGGGGAGCTGTTTTTT. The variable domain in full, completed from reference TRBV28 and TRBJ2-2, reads DVKVTQSSRYLVKRTGEKVFLECVQDMDHENMFWYRQDPGLGLRLIYFSYDVKMKEKGDIPEGYSVSREKKERFSLILESASTNQTSMYLCASSTSGYTGELFFGEGSRLTVL.

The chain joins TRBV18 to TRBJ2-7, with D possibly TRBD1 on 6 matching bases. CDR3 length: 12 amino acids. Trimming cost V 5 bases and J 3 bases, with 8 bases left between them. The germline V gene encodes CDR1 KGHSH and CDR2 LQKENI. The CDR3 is CASSTDSYEQYF. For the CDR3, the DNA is TGTGCCAGCTCAACGGACAGCTACGAGCAGTACTTC.

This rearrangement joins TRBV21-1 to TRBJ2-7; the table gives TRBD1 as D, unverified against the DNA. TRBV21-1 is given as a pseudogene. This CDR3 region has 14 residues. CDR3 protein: CASRGQGLAYEQYF. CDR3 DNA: TGTGCCAGCAGGGGACAGGGGTTGGCCTACGAGCAGTACTTC.

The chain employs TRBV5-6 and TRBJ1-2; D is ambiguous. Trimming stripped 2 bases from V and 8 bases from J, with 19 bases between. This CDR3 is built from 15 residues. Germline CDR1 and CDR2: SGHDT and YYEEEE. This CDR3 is CASSLFSASPIGYTF. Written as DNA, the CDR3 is TGTGCCAGCAGCTTATTCAGTGCCTCCCCGATAGGCTACACCTTC.

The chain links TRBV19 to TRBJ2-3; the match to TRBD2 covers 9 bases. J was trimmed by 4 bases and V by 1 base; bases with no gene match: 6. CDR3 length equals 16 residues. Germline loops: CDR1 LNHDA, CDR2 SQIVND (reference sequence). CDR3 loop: CASSIGNSGGSDTQYF. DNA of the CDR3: TGTGCCAGTAGTATAGGTAATAGCGGGGGTTCAGATACGCAGTATTTT.